This T cell receptor (beta chain) was documented in a study of blood T cell repertoires in COVID-19. Using immunoSEQ multiplex PCR, the repertoire was profiled, and TCRdb retains in-frame clones only, with some absent. The sample lists about 120,000 clones, about nine tenths occurring once. The sample comprised peripheral blood. The clonotype comes from a man aged 35 to 55 with acute or convalescent COVID-19.

The CDR3 bases are TGTGCCAGCAGCTCACCTGCGGGACAGGGGAGCTCCTACGAGCAGTACTTC. Its translation is CASSSPAGQGSSYEQYF. The J gene is TRBJ2-7, the V gene TRBV11-2, with 10 bases lining up with TRBD1. The CDR3 totals 17 residues. V lost 4 bases, J lost 0 bases, and 9 bases stayed unmatched. Looked up from germline, CDR1 is SGHAT and CDR2 is FQNNGV.